This section outlines one TCR beta chain sequence together with its context. This sample was included in a study of T cell responses to AZD1222 COVID-19 vaccine. TCRdb keeps only in-frame clones here, not all; method: immunoSEQ multiplex PCR. The sample shows around 120,000 clones, 80% to 95% of them seen only once. The length of the CDR3 is 15 residues. Germline CDR1 reads SGHNT; CDR2 reads YYREEE (reference sequence). The V and J ends lost 5 bases and 0 bases respectively, with 9 bases between them. J is TRBJ2-6 and V is TRBV5-4, with unresolved D. The sequencing used peripheral blood, collected on day 0 of AZD1222 vaccination. The sequence was obtained from an adult in good health. CDR3 protein: CASRPGSSGANVLTF. CDR3 DNA: TGTGCCAGCAGGCCAGGAAGCTCTGGGGCCAACGTCCTGACTTTC.